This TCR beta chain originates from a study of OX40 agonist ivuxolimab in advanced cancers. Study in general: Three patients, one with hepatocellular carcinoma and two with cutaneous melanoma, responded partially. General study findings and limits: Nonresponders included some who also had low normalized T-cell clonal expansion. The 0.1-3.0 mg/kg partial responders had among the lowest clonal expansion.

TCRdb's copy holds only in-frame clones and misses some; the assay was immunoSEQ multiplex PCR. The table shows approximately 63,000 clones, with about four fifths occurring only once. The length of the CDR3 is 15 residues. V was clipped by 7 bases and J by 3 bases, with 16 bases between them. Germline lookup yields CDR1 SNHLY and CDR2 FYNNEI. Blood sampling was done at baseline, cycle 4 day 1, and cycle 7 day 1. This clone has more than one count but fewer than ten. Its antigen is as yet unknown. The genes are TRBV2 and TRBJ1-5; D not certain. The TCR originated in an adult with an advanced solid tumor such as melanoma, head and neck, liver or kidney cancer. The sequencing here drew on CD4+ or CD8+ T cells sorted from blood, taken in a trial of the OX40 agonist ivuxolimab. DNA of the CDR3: TGTGCCAGCAAAGTCGGCGGACTTTCCAATCAGCCCCAGCATTTT. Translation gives CASKVGGLSNQPQHF.